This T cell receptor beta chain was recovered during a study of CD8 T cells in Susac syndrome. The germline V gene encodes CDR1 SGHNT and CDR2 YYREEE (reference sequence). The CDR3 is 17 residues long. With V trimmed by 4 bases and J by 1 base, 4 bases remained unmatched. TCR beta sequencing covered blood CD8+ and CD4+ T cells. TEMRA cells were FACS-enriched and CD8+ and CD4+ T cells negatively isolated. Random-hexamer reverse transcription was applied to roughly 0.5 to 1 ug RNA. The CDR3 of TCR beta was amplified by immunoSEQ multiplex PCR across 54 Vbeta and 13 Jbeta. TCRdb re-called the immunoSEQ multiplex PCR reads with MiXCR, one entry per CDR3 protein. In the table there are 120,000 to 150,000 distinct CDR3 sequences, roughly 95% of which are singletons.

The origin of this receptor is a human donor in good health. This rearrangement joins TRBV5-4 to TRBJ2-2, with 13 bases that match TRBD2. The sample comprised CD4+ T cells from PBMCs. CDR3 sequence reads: CASSPGLAGVNTGELFF. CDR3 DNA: TGTGCCAGCAGCCCCGGACTAGCGGGAGTGAACACCGGGGAGCTGTTTTTT.